The rows below give T cell receptor beta chains drawn from one sample of a study of shared clonotypes between healthy human individuals. Here immunoSEQ multiplex PCR was the method, and the copy in TCRdb shows in-frame clones only, minus some. This table has around 1.6 million clones, roughly 98% appearing once. Sequenced sample: naive CD4+ T cells sorted from blood. The receptors originated from a man aged 30 to 45 in good health. CDR3s include the opening cysteine and the closing phenylalanine or tryptophan. Fields, in order: CDR3 length, D gene, V gene, J gene, CDR3 protein, CDR3 DNA. A D gene is named only where the DNA matches it firmly.

12	-	TRBV15	TRBJ1-3	CATSRDGDTIYF	TGTGCCACCAGCAGAGATGGGGACACCATATATTTT
12	-	TRBV28	TRBJ2-5	CASSSGPETQYF	TGTGCCAGCAGTAGCGGCCCAGAGACCCAGTACTTC
15	-	TRBV18	TRBJ1-1	CASSPIVEMNTEAFF	TGTGCCAGCTCACCGATTGTGGAAATGAACACTGAAGCTTTCTTT
18	TRBD2	TRBV4-1	TRBJ2-1	CASSQWTSGASSYNEQFF	TGCGCCAGCAGCCAGTGGACTAGCGGGGCCTCTTCCTACAATGAGCAGTTCTTC
13	-	TRBV10-1	TRBJ2-7	CASSETFVHEQYF	TGCGCCAGCAGTGAAACGTTTGTCCACGAGCAGTACTTC
15	-	TRBV5-1	TRBJ2-1	CASSLGPGHVNEQFF	TGCGCCAGCAGCCTGGGCCCGGGACATGTGAATGAGCAGTTCTTC
16	-	TRBV11-2	TRBJ2-7	CASSLDGVPARLEQYF	TGTGCCAGCAGCTTAGATGGCGTCCCCGCACGCCTCGAGCAGTACTTC
17	-	TRBV5-1	TRBJ2-4	CASSLSLSLGAKNIQYF	TGCGCCAGCAGCTTGTCGTTGAGCCTTGGAGCCAAAAACATTCAGTACTTC
16	TRBD1	TRBV5-4	TRBJ2-6	CASNQGQGRGANVLTF	TGTGCCAGCAATCAGGGACAGGGGCGCGGGGCCAACGTCCTGACTTTC
15	-	TRBV4-3	TRBJ2-7	CASSQVLASSYEQYF	TGCGCCAGCAGCCAAGTTTTGGCCAGCTCCTACGAGCAGTACTTC